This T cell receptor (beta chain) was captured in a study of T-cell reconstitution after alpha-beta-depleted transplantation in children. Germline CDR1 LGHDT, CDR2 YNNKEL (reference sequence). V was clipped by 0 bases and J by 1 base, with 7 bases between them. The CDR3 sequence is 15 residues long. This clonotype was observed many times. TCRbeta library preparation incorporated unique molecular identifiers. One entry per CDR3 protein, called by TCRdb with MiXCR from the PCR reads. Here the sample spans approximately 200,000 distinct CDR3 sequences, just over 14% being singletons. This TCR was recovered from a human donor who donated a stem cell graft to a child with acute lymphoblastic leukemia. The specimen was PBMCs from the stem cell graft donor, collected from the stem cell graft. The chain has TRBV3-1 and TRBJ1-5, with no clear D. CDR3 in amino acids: CASSQDSQSNQPQHF. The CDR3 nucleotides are TGTGCCAGCAGCCAAGACTCGCAGAGCAATCAGCCCCAGCATTTT.